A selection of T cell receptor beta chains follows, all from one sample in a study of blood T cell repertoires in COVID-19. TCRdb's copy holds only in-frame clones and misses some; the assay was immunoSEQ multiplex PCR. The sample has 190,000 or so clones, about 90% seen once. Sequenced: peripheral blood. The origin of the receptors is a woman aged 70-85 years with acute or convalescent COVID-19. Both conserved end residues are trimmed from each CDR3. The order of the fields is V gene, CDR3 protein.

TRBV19 ASSTRDRSNEKLF
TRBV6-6 ASSYEGLAGHEQY
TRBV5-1 ASSLFSRSNTEAF
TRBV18 ASSPSWQRHQPQH
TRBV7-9 ASSLAFLVGYT
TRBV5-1 ASSFAGLGDTEAF
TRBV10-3 AISELAGVRSPLH
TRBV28 ASSLNHRDGYT
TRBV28 ASSWDRAYGYT
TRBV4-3 ASSQDWQSRRNTEAF
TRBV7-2 ASSLNRVTSTDTQY
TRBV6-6 ASSTGPQPQH
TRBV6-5 ASSLRGAGANVLT
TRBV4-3 ASSHASRGIPNEQF
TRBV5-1 ASSLQETQY
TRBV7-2 ASSLARGGRGETQY
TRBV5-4 ASSLGQEAFNEQY
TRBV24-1 ATSDPGLAGSYNEQF
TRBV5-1 ASSSRTSETQY
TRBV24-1 ATSHGRSTGANVLT
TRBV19 ASSDRKTEAF
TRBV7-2 ASSPYRLAVGGDTQY
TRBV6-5 ASGGDRGLYEQY
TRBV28 ASSLSRAFEKLF
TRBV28 ASRPTGGLNQPQH
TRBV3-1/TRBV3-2 ASSYGQGFHNEQF
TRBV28 ASSSYRTGPINTEAF
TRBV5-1 ASSSTSGMNTGELF